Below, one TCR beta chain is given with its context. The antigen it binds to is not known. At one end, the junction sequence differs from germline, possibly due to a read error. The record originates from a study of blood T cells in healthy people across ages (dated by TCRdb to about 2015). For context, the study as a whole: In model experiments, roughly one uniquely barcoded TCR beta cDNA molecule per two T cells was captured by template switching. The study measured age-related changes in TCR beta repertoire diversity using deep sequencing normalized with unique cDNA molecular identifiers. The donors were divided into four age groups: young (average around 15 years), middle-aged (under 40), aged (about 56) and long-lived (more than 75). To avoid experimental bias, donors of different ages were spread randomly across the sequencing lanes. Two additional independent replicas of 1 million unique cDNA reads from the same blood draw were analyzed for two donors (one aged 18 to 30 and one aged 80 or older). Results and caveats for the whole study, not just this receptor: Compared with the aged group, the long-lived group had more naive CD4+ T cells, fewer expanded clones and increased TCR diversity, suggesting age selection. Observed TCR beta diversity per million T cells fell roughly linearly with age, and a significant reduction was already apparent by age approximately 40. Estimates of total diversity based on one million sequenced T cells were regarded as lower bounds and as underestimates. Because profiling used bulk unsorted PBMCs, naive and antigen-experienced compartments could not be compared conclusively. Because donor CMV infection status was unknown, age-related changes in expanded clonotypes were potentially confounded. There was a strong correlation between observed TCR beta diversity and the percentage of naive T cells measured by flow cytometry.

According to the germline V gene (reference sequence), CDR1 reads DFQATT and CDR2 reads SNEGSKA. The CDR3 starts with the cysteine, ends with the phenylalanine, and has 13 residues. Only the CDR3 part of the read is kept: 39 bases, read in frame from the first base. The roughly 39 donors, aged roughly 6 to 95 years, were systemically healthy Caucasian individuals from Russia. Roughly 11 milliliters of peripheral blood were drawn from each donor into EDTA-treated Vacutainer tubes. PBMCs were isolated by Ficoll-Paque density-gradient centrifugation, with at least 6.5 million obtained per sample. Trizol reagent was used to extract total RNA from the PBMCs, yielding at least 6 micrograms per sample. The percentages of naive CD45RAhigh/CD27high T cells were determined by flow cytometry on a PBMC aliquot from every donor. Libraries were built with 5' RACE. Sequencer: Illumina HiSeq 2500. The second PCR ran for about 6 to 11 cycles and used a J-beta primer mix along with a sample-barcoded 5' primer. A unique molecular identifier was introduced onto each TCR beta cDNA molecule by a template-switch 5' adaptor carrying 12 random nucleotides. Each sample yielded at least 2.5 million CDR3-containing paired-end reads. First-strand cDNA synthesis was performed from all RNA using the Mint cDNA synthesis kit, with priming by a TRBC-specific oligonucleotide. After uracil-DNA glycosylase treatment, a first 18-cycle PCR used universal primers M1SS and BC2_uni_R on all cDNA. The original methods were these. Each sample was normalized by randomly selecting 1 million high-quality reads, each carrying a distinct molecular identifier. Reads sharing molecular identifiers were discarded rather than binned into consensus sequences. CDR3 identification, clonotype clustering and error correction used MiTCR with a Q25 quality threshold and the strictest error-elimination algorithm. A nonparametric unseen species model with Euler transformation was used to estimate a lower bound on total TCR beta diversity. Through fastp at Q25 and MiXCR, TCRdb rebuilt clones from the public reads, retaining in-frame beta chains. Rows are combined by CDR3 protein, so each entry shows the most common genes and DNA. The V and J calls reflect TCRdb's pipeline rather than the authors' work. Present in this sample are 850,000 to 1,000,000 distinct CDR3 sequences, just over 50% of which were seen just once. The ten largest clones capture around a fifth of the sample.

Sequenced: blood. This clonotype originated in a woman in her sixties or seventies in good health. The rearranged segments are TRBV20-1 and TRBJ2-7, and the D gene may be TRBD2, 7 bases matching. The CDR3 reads CSAAWGGSCEQYF. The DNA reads TGCAGCGCCGCCTGGGGGGGCTCCTGCGAGCAGTACTTC.